This TCR beta chain was recovered during a study of regulatory T cells in long-lasting Graves disease. V lost 8 bases and J lost 4; bases outside the gene matches: 10. From germline, CDR1 is SGHTA and CDR2 FQGTGA. The CDR3 consists of 15 residues. This clonotype has a handful of counts. What it recognizes is unknown. Described time point: persistent/refractory GD, antithyroid drugs over 5 years with positive TRAb. RNA extracted from PBMCs served as the sequencing template. American Thyroid Association guidelines defined how Graves' disease was diagnosed. Study-wide results and limits: TCR diversity was lower in persistent than newly diagnosed Graves' disease. Among samples with persistent disease, TRBV28, TRBJ1-2 and TRBJ2-5 were favored.

Both iRepertoire HTBI primers and Arm-PCR of CDR3 regions were used to build the TCR beta libraries. Each CDR3 protein gets one entry after TCRdb re-called the multiplex PCR reads with MiXCR. This repertoire shows fewer than 550,000 distinct CDR3 sequences, about 22% found once; its top ten account for 6.5% to 9%. The chain uses TRBV7-3 and TRBJ2-2; 7 bases match TRBD2. The sequencing used peripheral blood mononuclear cells (PBMCs), collected when the disease was refractory, from a patient treated with antithyroid drugs. This TCR derives from a female donor with Graves disease. The CDR3 nucleotides are TGTGCCAGCGGCTCGGCTAGCGGTCCCACCGGGGAGCTGTTTTTT. Its translation: CASGSASGPTGELFF.